This T cell receptor (beta chain) was recorded in a study of T-cell reconstitution after alpha-beta-depleted transplantation in children. Molecular barcoding with unique molecular identifiers was used for the TCRbeta library. TCRdb re-called the PCR reads with MiXCR, one entry per CDR3 protein. Here the sample spans some 300,000 distinct CDR3 sequences, approximately 7.3% being singletons. Study-level points and caveats: One year post-transplant, T-cell counts and diversity were largely derived from T cells produced anew.

In the case of this clonotype: The antigen remains undetermined. Just one base apart from a much larger clone, this may be a read error.

This CDR3 comprises 15 residues. Germline V gene data show CDR1 as LGHNA and CDR2 as YSLEER. The chain combines TRBV4-3 with TRBJ1-3, with no clear D. Sequenced here: peripheral blood, sampled 360 days after TCRalphabeta/CD19-depleted stem cell transplant. This TCR was sampled from a female patient between 2 and 10 years old who had a stem cell transplant for Fanconi anemia, so the T cells may come from the graft donor. CDR3 region: CPSSQDHNIGNTIYF. Here the CDR3 DNA reads TGCCCCAGCAGCCAAGATCATAATATTGGAAACACCATATATTTT.